The T cell receptor (beta chain) described here comes from a study of T cell responses to AZD1222 COVID-19 vaccine. Notes on the study in general: Reports say nearly half of spike-specific TCRs go after unmutated variant regions. At 160-218 and 743-854, vaccine-associated CD4 TCRs were dominant, and they spanned spike.

Worth noting for this clone: As yet, its antigen is unknown.

Profiled with immunoSEQ multiplex PCR; TCRdb holds only in-frame clones, not every one. Of some 150,000 clones listed, 92% are singletons. J was trimmed by 4 bases and V by 1 base; bases with no gene match: 6. There are 15 residues in the CDR3. Germline CDR1 LGHDT, CDR2 YNNKEL (reference sequence). The chain has TRBV3-1 (or the pseudogene TRBV3-2) and TRBJ2-7, with TRBD2 matching over 8 bases. This clonotype originated in an adult who received the AZD1222 COVID-19 vaccine. The sequencing here drew on peripheral blood, taken 28 days after the second AZD1222 dose. This chain's CDR3 is CASSQVKTSVYEQYF. CDR3 coding DNA: TGTGCCAGCAGCCAAGTCAAGACTAGCGTATACGAGCAGTACTTC.